Below are 20 T cell receptor beta chains sequenced from a single sample in a study of human versus mouse CDR3 diversity and MHC coevolution. Profiling relied on immunoSEQ multiplex PCR, and the TCRdb table lists in-frame clones only, not all of them. The table records fewer than 80,000 clones, less than 95% of them present only once. Specimen: naive CD4+ T cells from blood. Subset indicated: CD45RO-negative CD62L-positive naive CD4 T cells. These receptors were collected from a person between 25 and 69 years old in good health.

The chain links TRBV30 to TRBJ2-1, with 12 bases lining up with TRBD2. The CDR3 sequence is 16 residues long. With V trimmed by 5 bases and J by 4 bases, 9 bases remained unmatched. Germline V gene sequence: CDR1 GTSNPN, CDR2 SVGIG (reference sequence). The CDR3 DNA follows: TGTGCCTGGGCCTGGACACTAGCGGGGGGATACAATGAGCAGTTCTTC. Its protein product is CAWAWTLAGGYNEQFF.

This sequence joins TRBV5-4 and TRBJ2-2; 10 bases line up with TRBD1. J lost 3 bases, V lost 4 bases, and 6 bases had no gene match. The CDR3 contains 16 residues. Germline CDR1 reads SGHNT; CDR2 reads YYREEE (reference sequence). The CDR3 sequence is CASSHPGQGYTGELFF. CDR3 nucleotide sequence: TGTGCCAGCAGCCATCCGGGACAGGGGTACACCGGGGAGCTGTTTTTT.

This chain connects TRBV20-1 to TRBJ2-5, with D perhaps matching TRBD2 (5 bases). The V end was cut by 5 bases, the J end by 5 bases, with 9 bases between. This CDR3 contains 11 residues. Germline V lookup: CDR1 DFQATT, CDR2 SNEGSKA (reference sequence). CDR3 DNA: TGCAGTGCTTCCCCGGGGGAGACCCAGTACTTC. It is translated as CSASPGETQYF.

The CDR3 loop reads CSVVAAGGYTF. The CDR3 region has the DNA TGCAGCGTTGTAGCGGCGGGGGGCTACACCTTC. The V gene is TRBV29-1, the J gene TRBJ1-2; no clear D. This CDR3 spans 11 amino acids. V lost 4 bases to trimming and J lost 8 bases, with 11 bases between them. Germline-derived CDR1 and CDR2 are SQVTM and ANQGSEA.

CDR3 coding DNA: TGTGCCAGCAGCGCTTCGGACAGGGGGATGGAATATGGCTACACCTTC. Translation: CASSASDRGMEYGYTF. V gene TRBV9 combines with J gene TRBJ1-2; 10 bases are shared with TRBD1. This CDR3 spans 16 amino acids. Trimming cost V 3 bases and J 5 bases; bases outside gene matches: 10. Germline-derived CDR1 and CDR2 are SGDLS and YYNGEE.

This clone was seen only once. This chain links TRBV25-1 with TRBJ2-7, with TRBD2 matching over 10 bases. J was trimmed by 5 bases and V by 1 base; bases with no gene match: 5. CDR1 and CDR2 from the germline V gene are MGHDK and SYGVNS. The CDR3 has 15 residues. CDR3 amino acids: CASSESGLAGDEQYF. The CDR3 DNA reads as TGTGCCAGCAGTGAATCGGGGCTAGCGGGAGACGAGCAGTACTTC.

The chain couples TRBV30 to TRBJ2-1; TRBD2 is a possible D gene (5 bases). Trimming removed 3 bases from V and 2 bases from J, with 17 bases in between. Germline values: CDR1 GTSNPN, CDR2 SVGIG (reference sequence). The CDR3 spans 16 residues. CDR3 sequence (DNA): TGTGCCTGGAGACTAGTCACCACCCCACCCTACAATGAGCAGTTCTTC. It specifies CAWRLVTTPPYNEQFF.

This chain connects TRBV19 to TRBJ2-3; TRBD1 might be the D (7 bases). Germline V gene sequence: CDR1 LNHDA, CDR2 SQIVND (reference sequence). V shed 1 base and J shed 3 bases, with 14 bases lying between them. The CDR3 contains 16 residues. CDR3 bases: TGTGCCAGTAGTATAGGGCGGGACAGAAGGACAGATACGCAGTATTTT. It is translated as CASSIGRDRRTDTQYF.

V usage is TRBV5-1 and J usage is TRBJ1-1; 9 bases fit TRBD1. The CDR3 extends over 14 amino acids. The germline V gene has CDR1 SGHRS and CDR2 YFSETQ. The V segment lost 2 bases and the J segment 5 bases; nucleotides outside the gene matches: 4. In DNA form, the CDR3 reads TGCGCCAGCAGCTTTCTGGACAGGGGTACTGAAGCTTTCTTT. Protein: CASSFLDRGTEAFF.

This clone was detected only a few times. The rearrangement joins TRBV7-9 to TRBJ1-6, with D tentatively TRBD1 (6 bases). The CDR3 is made up of 14 amino acids. Trimming stripped 1 base from V and 8 bases from J, with 9 bases between. The V gene's germline CDR1 is SEHNR and CDR2 FQNEAQ (reference sequence). The CDR3 reads CASSLVGGDSPLHF. The CDR3 coding sequence is TGTGCCAGCAGCTTAGTAGGGGGTGATTCACCCCTCCACTTT. Filled out from reference TRBV7-9 and TRBJ1-6, the complete variable domain reads DTGVSQNPRHKITKRGQNVTFRCDPISEHNRLYWYRQTLGQGPEFLTYFQNEAQLEKSRLLSDRFSAERPKGSFSTLEIQRTEQGDSAMYLCASSLVGGDSPLHFGNGTRLTVT.

The chain uses TRBV9 and TRBJ2-5; 10 positions agree with TRBD2. Trimming cost V 0 bases and J 5 bases; bases outside gene matches: 7. CDR1 and CDR2 (germline): SGDLS, YYNGEE. The CDR3 contains 16 residues. CDR3 bases: TGTGCCAGCAGCGTAGGAAGCGGGGGGGCCCTGGAGACCCAGTACTTC. As protein: CASSVGSGGALETQYF.

This clone is a singleton in its sample. In DNA, the CDR3 is TGTGCCAGCAGCCAACCCCAGACAGATACGCAGTATTTT. It translates to CASSQPQTDTQYF. The chain carries TRBV16 and TRBJ2-3; no clear D. The V end was cut by 2 bases, the J end by 3 bases, with 6 bases between. The germline V gene encodes CDR1 KGHSY and CDR2 FQNENV. CDR3 length equals 13 residues.

J is TRBJ2-1 and V is TRBV29-1, with 9 bases aligning to TRBD1. This CDR3 comprises 14 residues. Germline values: CDR1 SQVTM, CDR2 ANQGSEA. V was pared by 5 bases and J by 6 bases, with 8 bases of the junction left unmatched. The CDR3: CSVKGQGGSNEQFF. CDR3 bases: TGCAGCGTTAAGGGACAGGGCGGTTCCAATGAGCAGTTCTTC.

The CDR3 nucleotides read TGCAGCGTTGATCCCGGGGGGACAGGCGCTGAAGCTTTCTTT. This sequence encodes CSVDPGGTGAEAFF. The chain is built from TRBV29-1 and TRBJ1-1; 8 positions match TRBD1. V shed 3 bases, J shed 6 bases, and the junction held 9 bases outside the gene matches. CDR1 is SQVTM, CDR2 ANQGSEA, per germline. This CDR3 is built from 14 residues.

V usage is TRBV6-6 and J usage is TRBJ1-5, with D maybe TRBD1 (6 bases). Germline assignment: CDR1 MNHNY and CDR2 SVGAGI (reference sequence). The CDR3 has 13 residues. V lost 9 bases and J 1 base, leaving 10 bases between the germline ends. CDR3 nucleotides: TGTGCCAGTCAACAGGGAAGCAATCAGCCCCAGCATTTT. Protein sequence: CASQQGSNQPQHF.

V and J are TRBV5-6 and TRBJ2-7; 7 positions match TRBD2. The J segment lost 2 bases and the V segment lost 4 bases, leaving 12 bases of the junction unmatched. The CDR3 covers 16 residues. Germline CDR1 is SGHDT and CDR2 is YYEEEE. CDR3 sequence reads: CASSTGEVGGPYEQYF. DNA of the CDR3: TGTGCCAGCAGCACGGGGGAGGTGGGAGGGCCCTACGAGCAGTACTTC.

This chain links TRBV27 with TRBJ2-2, with 9 bases identical to TRBD1. The CDR3 contains 15 residues. J was trimmed by 5 bases and V by 2 bases; bases with no gene match: 3. Germline-derived CDR1 and CDR2 are MNHEY and SMNVEV (reference sequence). As DNA, the CDR3 is TGTGCCAGCAGTTTAGGGACAGGGAATACCGGGGAGCTGTTTTTT. This codes for CASSLGTGNTGELFF.

V is TRBV7-8 and J is TRBJ2-7; D is possibly TRBD2 (5 bases). Germline V gene data show CDR1 as SGHVS and CDR2 as FQNEAQ. V dropped 3 bases and J dropped 0 bases, with 9 bases sitting between them. The CDR3 runs to 14 residues. In nucleotides, the CDR3 is TGTGCCAGCAGCTTTAGCGCGCTCTCCTACGAGCAGTACTTC. This translates into CASSFSALSYEQYF. The variable domain in full, completed from reference TRBV7-8 and TRBJ2-7, reads GAGVSQSPRYKVAKRGQDVALRCDPISGHVSLFWYQQALGQGPEFLTYFQNEAQLDKSGLPSDRFFAERPEGSVSTLKIQRTQQEDSAVYLCASSFSALSYEQYFGPGTRLTVT.

The chain couples TRBV28 to TRBJ2-7, with 7 nucleotides matching TRBD1. Germline-derived CDR1 and CDR2 are MDHEN and SYDVKM. V lost 4 bases and J lost 4; bases outside the gene matches: 10. This CDR3 has 15 residues. This CDR3 reads CASSSIRQGRYEQYF. CDR3 bases: TGTGCCAGCAGTTCCATAAGACAGGGCAGATACGAGCAGTACTTC.

Turning to this clone: The junction departs from the called germline gene at one end, perhaps through a read error. This specimen includes other DNA sequences encoding the same CDR3. The V call is TRBV7-6, the J call TRBJ2-2; 7 bases fit TRBD2. This CDR3 spans 16 amino acids. Germline V gives CDR1 SGHVS, CDR2 FNYEAQ. The CDR3 coding sequence is TGCGCCAGCAGCTTAGGAGCGGGATCGAACACCGGGGAGCTGTTTTTT. Protein product: CASSLGAGSNTGELFF.